These 16 T cell receptor beta chains were sequenced from one sample in a study of cytomegalovirus exposure and HLA in healthy donors. In the PCR, 60 Vbeta and 13 Jbeta primers were used. Sequencing used immunoSEQ multiplex PCR; TCRdb keeps in-frame clones, though not all of them. In the table there are approximately 33,000 clones, over 40% of which are singletons. Specimen: PBMCs. The receptors originated from a woman between 35 and 50 years old in good health and CMV-seropositive.

This clone was counted only a few times. J is TRBJ2-1 and V is TRBV4-1, with 10 bases aligning to TRBD2. J was trimmed by 11 bases and V by 1 base; bases with no gene match: 20. The germline V gene encodes CDR1 MGHRA and CDR2 YSYEKL. This CDR3 region has 19 residues. The CDR3 DNA is TGCGCCAGCAGCCAAGGACCAGAAGCCAGCGGGGGGGCCAAGAGGCAGCAGTTCTTC. Translated, it gives CASSQGPEASGGAKRQQFF.

This rearrangement joins TRBV9 to TRBJ2-1; D gene ambiguous. Trimming stripped 2 bases from V and 4 bases from J, with 7 bases between. The CDR3 has 13 residues. Germline-derived CDR1 and CDR2 are SGDLS and YYNGEE. The CDR3 region is CASSVADYNEQFF. For the CDR3, the DNA is TGTGCCAGCAGCGTTGCGGATTACAATGAGCAGTTCTTC.

This clone came up a few times. The chain joins TRBV5-4 to TRBJ2-5, with D maybe TRBD1 (5 bases). This CDR3 spans 13 amino acids. V dropped 4 bases and J dropped 5 bases, with 12 bases sitting between them. Germline V gene sequence: CDR1 SGHNT, CDR2 YYREEE (reference sequence). The CDR3 coding sequence is TGTGCCAGCAGCCCCATAGGGGTTGAGACCCAGTACTTC. Protein sequence: CASSPIGVETQYF.

This clone was observed a few times. The chain has TRBV7-2 and TRBJ1-2; D gene uncertain. V was shortened by 5 bases and J by 8 bases, with 21 bases between the two germline ends. In germline, CDR1 is SGHTA, CDR2 FQGNSA. The CDR3 has 15 amino acids. The CDR3 DNA follows: TGTGCCAGCAGCGCGCAGAGAGACATCCCGGGGGGCTACACCTTC. Amino acids: CASSAQRDIPGGYTF.

The rearrangement joins TRBV7-6 to TRBJ1-2, with D hard to call. Germline assignment: CDR1 SGHVS and CDR2 FNYEAQ. The length of the CDR3 is 15 residues. Between the trimmed V and J ends, which lost 0 bases and 1 base, there was a span of 9 bases. The CDR3 bases are TGTGCCAGCAGCTTAGCTTCCCCGGGTAACTATGGCTACACCTTC. Translating gives CASSLASPGNYGYTF.

J is TRBJ2-1 and V is TRBV7-2, with 9 bases matching TRBD2. Germline assignment: CDR1 SGHTA and CDR2 FQGNSA. The CDR3 has 15 residues. V was clipped by 0 bases and J by 4 bases; unmatched bases: 1. CDR3 sequence: CASSLALAGYNEQFF. As DNA, the CDR3 is TGTGCCAGCAGCTTAGCTCTAGCGGGGTACAATGAGCAGTTCTTC. The full variable domain, in which reference TRBV7-2 and TRBJ2-1 provide the parts outside the CDR3, is GAGVSQSPSNKVTEKGKDVELRCDPISGHTALYWYRQSLGQGLEFLIYFQGNSAPDKSGLPSDRFSAERTGGSVSTLTIQRTQQEDSAVYLCASSLALAGYNEQFFGPGTRLTVL.

The chain links TRBV28 to TRBJ1-4; 10 bases align to TRBD1. The CDR3 covers 15 residues. The V gene's germline CDR1 is MDHEN and CDR2 SYDVKM. V was clipped by 5 bases and J by 5 bases; unmatched bases: 5. CDR3 nucleotide sequence: TGTGCCAGCAGTCGCCCGGGACAGGGGAATGAAAAACTGTTTTTT. Translation gives CASSRPGQGNEKLFF.

This rearrangement joins TRBV19 to TRBJ1-2; a weak D match, TRBD1 (5 bases). Trimming took off 5 bases at V and 4 bases at J, with 14 bases between the two ends. Germline V gives CDR1 LNHDA, CDR2 SQIVND (reference sequence). The CDR3 spans 14 residues. CDR3 in DNA: TGTGCCAGTAGTGCACCGGGACTGATCTATGGCTACACCTTC. This encodes CASSAPGLIYGYTF.

This clone was seen a handful of times. This chain uses TRBV6-5 with TRBJ2-1; 7 bases map to TRBD2. The junction had 6 bases not matched to a gene; V was cut back by 6 bases and J by 1 base. The CDR3 is 15 amino acids. CDR1 MNHEY and CDR2 SVGAGI come from the germline V gene. CDR3 sequence (DNA): TGTGCCAGCAGCCCCGGGGGGAGTTCCTACAATGAGCAGTTCTTC. It yields the protein CASSPGGSSYNEQFF.

The rearrangement links TRBV18 to TRBJ2-7, with 7 bases lining up with TRBD1. This CDR3 is built from 14 residues. Trimming at V came to 3 bases and at J to 3 bases, leaving 5 bases not matched to a gene. Germline V gene data show CDR1 as KGHSH and CDR2 as LQKENI. The chain's CDR3 is CASSPSGGVYEQYF. The CDR3 bases are TGTGCCAGCTCACCTTCAGGGGGTGTCTACGAGCAGTACTTC. The full variable domain, its missing parts supplied by reference TRBV18 and TRBJ2-7, is NAGVMQNPRHLVRRRGQEARLRCSPMKGHSHVYWYRQLPEEGLKFMVYLQKENIIDESGMPKERFSAEFPKEGPSILRIQQVVRGDSAAYFCASSPSGGVYEQYFGPGTRLTVT.

This clone occurred a few times. The chain recombines TRBV7-3 with TRBJ2-7; 13 bases fit TRBD2. V was clipped by 5 bases and J by 11 bases; unmatched bases: 6. CDR1 is SGHTA, CDR2 FQGTGA, per germline. The CDR3 is 13 residues long. The CDR3 is CASSPGLAGEKYF. The CDR3 nucleotides read TGTGCCAGCAGCCCCGGACTAGCGGGGGAGAAGTACTTC.

This clone occurred once. The gene calls are TRBV19 and TRBJ2-3; the D is unclear. The CDR3 extends over 13 amino acids. Trimming pared 6 bases from V and 5 bases from J, leaving 12 bases between. Germline V gives CDR1 LNHDA, CDR2 SQIVND (reference sequence). The DNA of the CDR3 is TGTGCCAGTAGACCCCGGGTAGGAGATACGCAGTATTTT. It codes for CASRPRVGDTQYF.

This sequence joins TRBV7-8 and TRBJ1-3; D may be TRBD1 (6 bases). The CDR3 consists of 14 residues. Germline assignment: CDR1 SGHVS and CDR2 FQNEAQ. The V end was cut by 1 base, the J end by 4 bases, with 8 bases between. In DNA form, the CDR3 reads TGTGCCAGCAGCTTAGTTGGGGGCGGAAACACCATATATTTT. This encodes CASSLVGGGNTIYF.

This clone was seen once. The rearrangement links TRBV5-1 to TRBJ1-4; D gene uncertain. V was cut by 1 base and J by 8 bases, with 12 bases left in between. There are 14 residues in the CDR3. Per germline, CDR1 SGHRS and CDR2 YFSETQ. CDR3 loop: CASSLNSQKEKLFF. The CDR3 bases are TGCGCCAGCAGCTTGAACAGCCAAAAGGAAAAACTGTTTTTT.

This clone was seen just once. The V and J genes are TRBV7-2 and TRBJ2-5; the match to TRBD2 covers 7 bases. The CDR3 is 14 amino acids. Germline trimming cut 5 bases from V and 2 bases from J; bases unmatched to any gene: 5. The V gene's germline CDR1 is SGHTA and CDR2 FQGNSA. CDR3 bases: TGTGCCAGCAGCCGAGGGACTACGCAAGAGACCCAGTACTTC. It codes for CASSRGTTQETQYF.

V gene TRBV7-6 combines with J gene TRBJ1-2; the D gene is possibly TRBD1 (5 bases). CDR1 and CDR2 (germline): SGHVS, FNYEAQ. The CDR3 is 14 amino acids. V shed 3 bases and J shed 5 bases, with 13 bases lying between them. The chain's CDR3 is CASSFSDTGYGYTF. The DNA of the CDR3 is TGTGCCAGCAGCTTTTCCGATACAGGTTATGGCTACACCTTC.